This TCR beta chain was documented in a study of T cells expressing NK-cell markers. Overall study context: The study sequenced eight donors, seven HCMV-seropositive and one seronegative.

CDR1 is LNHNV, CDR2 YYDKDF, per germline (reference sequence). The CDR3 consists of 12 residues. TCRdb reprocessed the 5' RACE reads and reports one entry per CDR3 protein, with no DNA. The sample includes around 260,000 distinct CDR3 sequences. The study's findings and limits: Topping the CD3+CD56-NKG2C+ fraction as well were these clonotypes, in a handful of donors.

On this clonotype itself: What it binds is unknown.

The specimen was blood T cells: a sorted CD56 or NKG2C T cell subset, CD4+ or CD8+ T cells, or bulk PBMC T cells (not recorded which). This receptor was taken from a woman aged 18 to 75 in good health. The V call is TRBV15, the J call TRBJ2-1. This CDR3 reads CATSRTYNEQFF.